Shown below are 17 T cell receptor beta chains from a single sample sequenced in a study of long-term antiretroviral therapy in people with HIV. Survey-level immunoSEQ v3.0 assays were run. This table comes from immunoSEQ multiplex PCR, and its TCRdb copy is limited to in-frame clones, with some not included. The sample has 30,000 to 45,000 clones, more than 80% seen once; the top ten hold 4.5% to 6%. The sample consisted of unsorted PBMCs, taken 3.4 years after starting antiretroviral therapy. The receptor source for this set is a man aged 25 to 40 with HIV.

This CDR3 is CATSKQGAHSNQPQHF. The CDR3 coding sequence is TGTGCCACCAGCAAACAGGGGGCCCATAGCAATCAGCCCCAGCATTTT. The chain has TRBV15 and TRBJ1-5; the match to TRBD1 covers 9 bases. Germline CDR1 reads LNHNV; CDR2 reads YYDKDF (reference sequence). This CDR3 has 16 amino acids. V shed 4 bases, J shed 0 bases, and the junction held 4 bases outside the gene matches.

The chain employs TRBV6-4 and TRBJ2-3; TRBD1 might be the D (5 bases). CDR1 and CDR2 from the germline V gene are MRHNA and SNTAGT. V was shortened by 5 bases and J by 6 bases, with 18 bases between the two germline ends. This CDR3 region has 15 residues. This CDR3 is CASSPSAGASDTQYF. The CDR3 bases are TGTGCCAGCAGTCCTTCCGCTGGGGCCTCGGATACGCAGTATTTT.

This chain links TRBV27 with TRBJ2-7; weak D call: TRBD1 (5 bases). With 6 bases removed from V and 6 bases from J, the gap between germline ends came to 21 bases. This CDR3 has 15 amino acids. Per the germline V gene, CDR1 is MNHEY and CDR2 is SMNVEV (reference sequence). The CDR3 reads CASRRLGHSRSEQYF. As DNA, the CDR3 is TGTGCCAGCAGGAGGCTAGGACACAGTCGGAGCGAGCAGTACTTC.

The J gene is TRBJ2-1, the V gene TRBV30; a possible D gene is TRBD1 (5 bases). Per the germline V gene, CDR1 is GTSNPN and CDR2 is SVGIG (reference sequence). CDR3 size: 12 residues. V gave up 6 bases and J gave up 4 bases, with 10 bases separating them. The CDR3, as DNA: TGTGCCTGTGGGGCCGCTTACAATGAGCAGTTCTTC. Translated: CACGAAYNEQFF.

The chain employs TRBV2 and TRBJ2-7; the match to TRBD1 covers 8 bases. The CDR3 has 14 residues. The germline CDR1 and CDR2 sequences are SNHLY and FYNNEI. The V and J ends lost 6 bases and 0 bases, in that order; junction bases with no gene match: 4. CDR3 nucleotide sequence: TGTGCCAGCAGCCTGGACAGGGCCTCCTACGAGCAGTACTTC. This codes for CASSLDRASYEQYF.

CDR3 nucleotide sequence: TGTGCCAGCAGCTTAGCGCGGACTAGCGGGAGCAATGAGCAGTTCTTC. Residues: CASSLARTSGSNEQFF. The chain recombines TRBV7-9 with TRBJ2-1; 13 positions match TRBD2. V trimming: 0 bases; J trimming: 6 bases; junction bases outside the gene matches: 2. This CDR3 comprises 16 residues. Germline loops: CDR1 SEHNR, CDR2 FQNEAQ (reference sequence).

This clone was observed once. CDR3 nucleotide sequence: TGTGCCAGCCGCCAGGGGACTAGCGCGGGCGAGCAGTACTTC. Amino acids: CASRQGTSAGEQYF. The chain couples TRBV7-9 to TRBJ2-7; 10 nucleotides align to TRBD2. The germline V gene encodes CDR1 SEHNR and CDR2 FQNEAQ (reference sequence). The V gene end was trimmed by 8 bases and the J gene end by 6 bases; junction bases not matched to a gene: 10. The CDR3 sequence is 14 residues long.

This chain joins TRBV11-2 and TRBJ2-7; 7 bases match TRBD1. The CDR3 runs 15 residues. Germline V gene data show CDR1 as SGHAT and CDR2 as FQNNGV. V lost 3 bases, J lost 0 bases, and 5 bases stayed unmatched. CDR3 in DNA: TGTGCCAGCAGCTTCGGACAGGAGACCTCCTACGAGCAGTACTTC. Its translation: CASSFGQETSYEQYF.

The chain recombines TRBV9 with TRBJ2-5; the D is unclear. CDR1 SGDLS and CDR2 YYNGEE come from the germline V gene. CDR3 size: 16 residues. V lost 4 bases and J lost 1, with 17 bases in between. The CDR3 region has the DNA TGTGCCAGCAGCCCTGGTCCGAGAGGAGCCCAAGAGACCCAGTACTTC. This codes for CASSPGPRGAQETQYF. Using reference TRBV9 and TRBJ2-5 for the parts outside the CDR3, the full variable domain is DSGVTQTPKHLITATGQRVTLRCSPRSGDLSVYWYQQSLDQGLQFLIQYYNGEERAKGNILERFSAQQFPDLHSELNLSSLELGDSALYFCASSPGPRGAQETQYFGPGTRLLVL.

V and J are TRBV11-2 and TRBJ1-2; 7 bases map to TRBD1. The CDR3 loop spans 15 amino acids. Germline values: CDR1 SGHAT, CDR2 FQNNGV. Trimming removed 3 bases from V and 0 bases from J; junction bases left unmatched: 4. Here the CDR3 DNA reads TGTGCCAGCAGCTTTACAACAGGGGCTAACTATGGCTACACCTTC. It translates to CASSFTTGANYGYTF.

This clone came up once. The junction differs from germline at one of its ends, possibly a read error. The chain is built from TRBV7-9 and TRBJ2-5; 11 bases agree with TRBD2. Germline assignment: CDR1 SEHNR and CDR2 FQNEAQ (reference sequence). CDR3 length equals 13 residues. The CDR3 is CASSLAGGETQYF. In DNA form, the CDR3 reads TGTGCCAGCAGTTTAGCGGGAGGGGAGACCCAGTACTTC. Full variable domain (outside the CDR3, taken from reference TRBV7-9 and TRBJ2-5): DTGVSQNPRHKITKRGQNVTFRCDPISEHNRLYWYRQTLGQGPEFLTYFQNEAQLEKSRLLSDRFSAERPKGSFSTLEIQRTEQGDSAMYLCASSLAGGETQYFGPGTRLLVL.

J is TRBJ2-7 and V is TRBV5-4; 8 bases are shared with TRBD1. CDR3 length: 13 residues. With V trimmed by 3 bases and J by 7 bases, 6 bases remained unmatched. Germline-derived CDR1 and CDR2 are SGHNT and YYREEE (reference sequence). The CDR3 protein is CASSYTGTGEQYF. The CDR3 coding sequence is TGTGCCAGCAGCTATACCGGGACAGGTGAGCAGTACTTC.

This clone was recorded only once. The chain is built from TRBV5-1 and TRBJ2-3; no definite D call. Germline CDR1 SGHRS, CDR2 YFSETQ. The CDR3 extends over 12 amino acids. Trimming shortened V by 2 bases and J by 2 bases, and 3 bases separated the two germline ends. The CDR3 reads CASSLITDTQYF. The CDR3 bases are TGCGCCAGCAGCTTAATCACAGATACGCAGTATTTT.

CDR3 sequence (DNA): TGTGCCACCAGCAGAGGGTGGGACACAGAGACCCAGTACTTC. Its translation: CATSRGWDTETQYF. V is TRBV15 and J is TRBJ2-5, with TRBD1 as a possible D gene (6 bases). The V end was cut by 1 base, the J end by 4 bases, with 10 bases between. CDR3 length: 14 residues. Germline V lookup: CDR1 LNHNV, CDR2 YYDKDF (reference sequence). Complete variable domain (other parts from reference TRBV15 and TRBJ2-5): DAMVIQNPRYQVTQFGKPVTLSCSQTLNHNVMYWYQQKSSQAPKLLFHYYDKDFNNEADTPDNFQSRRPNTSFCFLDIRSPGLGDTAMYLCATSRGWDTETQYFGPGTRLLVL.

The V call is TRBV28, the J call TRBJ1-2; 8 positions match TRBD1. From germline, CDR1 is MDHEN and CDR2 SYDVKM. With V trimmed by 6 bases and J by 8 bases, 8 bases remained unmatched. The CDR3 sequence is 13 residues long. The CDR3 loop is CASRSGGAGGYTF. The CDR3, as DNA: TGTGCCAGCAGATCAGGGGGCGCGGGAGGCTACACCTTC.

This clone has a single count. The genes are TRBV9 and TRBJ2-3, with 8 bases matching TRBD2. The germline V gene has CDR1 SGDLS and CDR2 YYNGEE. The V segment lost 3 bases and the J segment 5 bases; nucleotides outside the gene matches: 8. The CDR3 loop spans 15 amino acids. CDR3 in amino acids: CASSAGGLVRDTQYF. The CDR3 bases are TGTGCCAGCAGCGCGGGGGGACTAGTGAGAGATACGCAGTATTTT.

The chain couples TRBV6-5 to TRBJ2-7; no definite D call. V was trimmed by 0 bases and J by 2 bases, leaving 11 bases between them. CDR1 is MNHEY and CDR2 is SVGAGI in the germline V gene. The CDR3 is 15 amino acids. The CDR3 region has the DNA TGTGCCAGCAGTTACTCAGGGTTTGAGACCTACGAGCAGTACTTC. It encodes CASSYSGFETYEQYF.